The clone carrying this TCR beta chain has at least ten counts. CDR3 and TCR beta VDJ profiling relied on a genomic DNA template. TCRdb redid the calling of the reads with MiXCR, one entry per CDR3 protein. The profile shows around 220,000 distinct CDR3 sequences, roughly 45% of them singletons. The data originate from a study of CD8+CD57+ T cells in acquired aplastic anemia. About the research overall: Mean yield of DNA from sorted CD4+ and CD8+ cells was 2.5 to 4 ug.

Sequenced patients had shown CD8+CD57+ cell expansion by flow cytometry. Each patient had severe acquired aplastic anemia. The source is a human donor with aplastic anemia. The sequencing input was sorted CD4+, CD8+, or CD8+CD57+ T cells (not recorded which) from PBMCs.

Written as DNA, the CDR3 is TGTGCCACCAGTGATTCCCGTGCACGCTTCGGGCCCCAGCATTTT. Amino acid sequence: CATSDSRARFGPQHF. The rearrangement links TRBV24-1 to TRBJ1-5; D is undetermined. CDR3 size: 15 residues. Trimming shortened V by 2 bases and J by 9 bases, and 16 bases separated the two germline ends. Germline values: CDR1 KGHDR, CDR2 SFDVKD.